Presented here are 2 T cell receptor beta chains from one specimen sequenced in a study of OX40 agonist ivuxolimab in advanced cancers. The assay was immunoSEQ multiplex PCR, and TCRdb's table has in-frame clones only and misses some. The data show roughly 73,000 clones, with around 88% seen just once and about 2.1% held by the top ten. This material consisted of CD4+ or CD8+ T cells sorted from blood, taken in a trial of the OX40 agonist ivuxolimab. These receptors originate from an adult with an advanced solid tumor such as melanoma, head and neck, liver or kidney cancer.

The chain recombines TRBV11-2 with TRBJ2-7, with D unclear. This CDR3 contains 12 residues. V was pared by 6 bases and J by 4 bases, with 10 bases between. Germline lookup yields CDR1 SGHAT and CDR2 FQNNGV. The CDR3 region is CASSPLGYEQYF. CDR3 in DNA: TGTGCCAGCAGTCCCCTGGGTTACGAGCAGTACTTC.

The V gene is TRBV9, the J gene TRBJ2-1, with TRBD2 matching 13 bases. CDR1 SGDLS and CDR2 YYNGEE come from the germline V gene. The CDR3 is 16 residues long. The trim removed 4 bases at V and 6 bases at J, leaving 7 bases unmatched. The CDR3 loop is CASSYLGLAGSNEQFF. The CDR3, as DNA: TGTGCCAGCAGCTACCTGGGACTAGCGGGAAGCAATGAGCAGTTCTTC.